This T cell receptor beta chain derives from a study of CD8 T cells in ankylosing spondylitis. Study-level results: Ankylosing spondylitis blood appeared to carry a characteristic TCR beta motif of roughly eight highly homologous variants. Disease-linked clones reportedly showed significant enrichment in matched ankylosing spondylitis synovial fluid. Several of the motif variants were reported before in synovial fluid and blood from reactive arthritis.

Between the trimmed V and J ends, which lost 1 base and 5 bases, there was a span of 6 bases. The CDR3 spans 13 residues. CDR1 and CDR2 (germline): KGHSH, LQKENI. One entry per CDR3 protein results from TCRdb running MiXCR on the 5' RACE reads. This table has about 250,000 distinct CDR3 sequences, less than 9.5% appearing once. This clonotype has a count of ten or more. What it recognizes is unknown. This receptor was taken from a female donor with ankylosing spondylitis or in good health (not recorded which). This chain uses TRBV18 with TRBJ1-5; D gene ambiguous. Specimen: blood, either unsorted or a sorted T cell fraction (not recorded which). The CDR3 coding sequence is TGTGCCAGCTCACCACTCAAATATCAGCCCCAGCATTTT. It translates to CASSPLKYQPQHF. Variable domain in full (rest from reference TRBV18 and TRBJ1-5): NAGVMQNPRHLVRRRGQEARLRCSPMKGHSHVYWYRQLPEEGLKFMVYLQKENIIDESGMPKERFSAEFPKEGPSILRIQQVVRGDSAAYFCASSPLKYQPQHFGDGTRLSIL.